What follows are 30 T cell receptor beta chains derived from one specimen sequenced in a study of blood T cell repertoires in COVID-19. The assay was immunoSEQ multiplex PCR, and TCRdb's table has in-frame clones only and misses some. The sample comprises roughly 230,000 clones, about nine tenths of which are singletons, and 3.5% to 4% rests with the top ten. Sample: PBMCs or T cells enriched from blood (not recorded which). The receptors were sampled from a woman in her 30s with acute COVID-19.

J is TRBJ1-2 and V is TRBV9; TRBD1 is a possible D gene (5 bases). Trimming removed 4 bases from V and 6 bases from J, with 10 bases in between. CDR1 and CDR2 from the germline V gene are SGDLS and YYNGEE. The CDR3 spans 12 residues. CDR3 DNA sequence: TGTGCCAGCAGCACAACCAGGGATGGCTACACCTTC. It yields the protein CASSTTRDGYTF.

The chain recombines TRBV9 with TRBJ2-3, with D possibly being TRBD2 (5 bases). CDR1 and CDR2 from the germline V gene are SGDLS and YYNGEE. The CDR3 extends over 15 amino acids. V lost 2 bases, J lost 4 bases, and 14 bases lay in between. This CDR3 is CASSVRRGISDTQYF. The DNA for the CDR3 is TGTGCCAGCAGCGTTAGGAGAGGGATCTCAGATACGCAGTATTTT.

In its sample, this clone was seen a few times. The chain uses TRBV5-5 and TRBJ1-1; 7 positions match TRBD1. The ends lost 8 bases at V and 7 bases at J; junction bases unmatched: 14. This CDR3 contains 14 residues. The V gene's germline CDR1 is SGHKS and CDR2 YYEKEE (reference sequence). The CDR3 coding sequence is TGTGCCAGTTTCCCCGATAGGGGGCGGGGTGAAGCTTTCTTT. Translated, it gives CASFPDRGRGEAFF.

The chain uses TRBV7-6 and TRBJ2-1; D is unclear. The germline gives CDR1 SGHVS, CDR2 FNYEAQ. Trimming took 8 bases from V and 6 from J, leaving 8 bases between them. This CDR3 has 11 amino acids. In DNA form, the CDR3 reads TGTGCCAGCGGTAGATCCAATGAGCAGTTCTTC. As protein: CASGRSNEQFF.

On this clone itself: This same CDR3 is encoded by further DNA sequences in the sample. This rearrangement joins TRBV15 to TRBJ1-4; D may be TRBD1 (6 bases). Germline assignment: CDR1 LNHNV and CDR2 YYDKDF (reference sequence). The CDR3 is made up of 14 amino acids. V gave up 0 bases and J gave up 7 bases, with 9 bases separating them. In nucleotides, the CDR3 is TGTGCCACCAGCAGAGAACAGGGCGGTGAAAAACTGTTTTTT. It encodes CATSREQGGEKLFF.

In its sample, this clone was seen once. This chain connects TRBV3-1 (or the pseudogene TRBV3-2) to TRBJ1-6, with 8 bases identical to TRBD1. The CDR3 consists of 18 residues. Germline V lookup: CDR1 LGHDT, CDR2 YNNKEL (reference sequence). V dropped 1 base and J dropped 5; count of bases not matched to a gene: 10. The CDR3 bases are TGTGCCAGCAGCCAAGTATCAGTTTGGACAGGGAATAATTCACCCCTCCACTTT. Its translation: CASSQVSVWTGNNSPLHF.

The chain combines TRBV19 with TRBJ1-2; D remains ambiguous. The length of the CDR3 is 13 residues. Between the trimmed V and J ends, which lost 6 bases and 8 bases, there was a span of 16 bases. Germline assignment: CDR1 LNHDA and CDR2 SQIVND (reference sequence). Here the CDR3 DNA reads TGTGCCAGTAGGAGTCGATTATCGCTAGGCTACACCTTC. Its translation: CASRSRLSLGYTF.

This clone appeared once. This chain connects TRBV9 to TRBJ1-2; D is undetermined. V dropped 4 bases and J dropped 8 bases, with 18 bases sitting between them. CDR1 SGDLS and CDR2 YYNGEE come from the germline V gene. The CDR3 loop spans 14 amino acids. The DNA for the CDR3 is TGTGCCAGCAGCCCGGACCCGGGGATTCGAGGCTACACCTTC. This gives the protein CASSPDPGIRGYTF.

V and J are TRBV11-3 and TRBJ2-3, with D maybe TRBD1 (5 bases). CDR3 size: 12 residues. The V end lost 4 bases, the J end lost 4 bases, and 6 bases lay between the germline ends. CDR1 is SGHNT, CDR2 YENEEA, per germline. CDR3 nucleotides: TGTGCCAGCAGCTCAGGGTCAGATACGCAGTATTTT. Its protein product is CASSSGSDTQYF.

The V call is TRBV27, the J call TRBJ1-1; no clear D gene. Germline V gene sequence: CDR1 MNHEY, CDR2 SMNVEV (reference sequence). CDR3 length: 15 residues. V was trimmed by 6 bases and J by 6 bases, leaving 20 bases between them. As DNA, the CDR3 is TGTGCCAGCAGACCCGCCCCGGGAGCAGGCGCTGAAGCTTTCTTT. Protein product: CASRPAPGAGAEAFF.

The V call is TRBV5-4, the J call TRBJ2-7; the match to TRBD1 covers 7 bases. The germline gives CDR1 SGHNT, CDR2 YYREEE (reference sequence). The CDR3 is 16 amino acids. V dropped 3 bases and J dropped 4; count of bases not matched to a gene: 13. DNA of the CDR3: TGTGCCAGCAGCTGGCAGGGGGTGTCTGTTACGTACGAGCAGTACTTC. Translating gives CASSWQGVSVTYEQYF.

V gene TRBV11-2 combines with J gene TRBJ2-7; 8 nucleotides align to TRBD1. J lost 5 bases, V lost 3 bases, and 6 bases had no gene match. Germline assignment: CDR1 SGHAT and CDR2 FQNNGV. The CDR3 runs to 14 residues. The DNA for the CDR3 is TGTGCCAGCAGCTTTTGGACAGGGTCGCACGAGCAGTACTTC. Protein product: CASSFWTGSHEQYF.

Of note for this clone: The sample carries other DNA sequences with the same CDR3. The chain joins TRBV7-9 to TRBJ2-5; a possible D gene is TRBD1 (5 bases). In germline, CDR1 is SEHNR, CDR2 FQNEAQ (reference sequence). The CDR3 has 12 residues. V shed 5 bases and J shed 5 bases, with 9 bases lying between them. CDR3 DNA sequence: TGTGCCAGCAGCCCGACAGAGGAGACCCAGTACTTC. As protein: CASSPTEETQYF.

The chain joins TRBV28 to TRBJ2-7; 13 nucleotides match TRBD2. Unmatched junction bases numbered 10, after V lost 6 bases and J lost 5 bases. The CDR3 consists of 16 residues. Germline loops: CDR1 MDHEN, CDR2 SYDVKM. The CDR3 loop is CASRDTSGGAGNEQYF. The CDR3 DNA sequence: TGTGCCAGCAGGGATACTAGCGGGGGGGCCGGAAACGAGCAGTACTTC.

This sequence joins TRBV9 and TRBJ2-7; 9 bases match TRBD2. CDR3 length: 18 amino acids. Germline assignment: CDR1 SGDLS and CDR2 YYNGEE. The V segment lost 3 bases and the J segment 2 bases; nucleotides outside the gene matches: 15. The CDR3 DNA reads TGTGCCAGCAGCGAGGGCCCTCCGGAGCGGGGGGAAACCTACGAGCAGTACTTC. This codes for CASSEGPPERGETYEQYF.

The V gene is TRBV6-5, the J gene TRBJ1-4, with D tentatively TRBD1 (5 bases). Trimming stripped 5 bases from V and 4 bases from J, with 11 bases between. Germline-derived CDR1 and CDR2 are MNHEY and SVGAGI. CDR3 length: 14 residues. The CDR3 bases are TGTGCCAGCAGTAGGGCGGGACTTAATGAAAAACTGTTTTTT. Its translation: CASSRAGLNEKLFF.

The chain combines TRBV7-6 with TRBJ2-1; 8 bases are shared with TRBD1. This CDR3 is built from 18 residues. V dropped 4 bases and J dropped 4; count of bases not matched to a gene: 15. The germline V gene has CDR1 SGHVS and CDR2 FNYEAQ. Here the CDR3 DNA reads TGTGCCAGCAGCTACTTAGTAATCAGGACAGGGTTTTACAATGAGCAGTTCTTC. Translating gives CASSYLVIRTGFYNEQFF.

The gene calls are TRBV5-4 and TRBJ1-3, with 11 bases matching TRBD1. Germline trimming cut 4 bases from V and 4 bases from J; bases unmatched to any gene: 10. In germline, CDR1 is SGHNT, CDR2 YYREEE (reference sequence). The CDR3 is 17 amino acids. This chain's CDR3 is CASSPFGTGGSGNTIYF. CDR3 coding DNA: TGTGCCAGCAGCCCTTTCGGGACAGGGGGTTCAGGAAACACCATATATTTT.

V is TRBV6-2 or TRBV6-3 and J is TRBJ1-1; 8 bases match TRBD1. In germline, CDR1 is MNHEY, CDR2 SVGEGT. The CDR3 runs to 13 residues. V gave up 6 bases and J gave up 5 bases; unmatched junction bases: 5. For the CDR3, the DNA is TGTGCCAGCAGCTTCCGGGACAGGACTGAAGCTTTCTTT. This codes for CASSFRDRTEAFF.

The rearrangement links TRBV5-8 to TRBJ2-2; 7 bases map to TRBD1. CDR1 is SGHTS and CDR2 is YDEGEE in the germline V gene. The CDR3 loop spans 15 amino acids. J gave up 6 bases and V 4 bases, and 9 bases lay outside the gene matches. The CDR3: CASSTRTGSPGELFF. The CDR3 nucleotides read TGTGCCAGCAGCACCCGGACAGGATCGCCCGGGGAGCTGTTTTTT.

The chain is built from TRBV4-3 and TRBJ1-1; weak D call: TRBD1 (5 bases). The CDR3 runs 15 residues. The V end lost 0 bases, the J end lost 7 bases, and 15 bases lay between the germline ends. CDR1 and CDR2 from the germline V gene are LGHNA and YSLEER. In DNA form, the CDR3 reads TGCGCCAGCAGCCAAGATCGCGGGGGTGCCGGTGAAGCTTTCTTT. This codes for CASSQDRGGAGEAFF.

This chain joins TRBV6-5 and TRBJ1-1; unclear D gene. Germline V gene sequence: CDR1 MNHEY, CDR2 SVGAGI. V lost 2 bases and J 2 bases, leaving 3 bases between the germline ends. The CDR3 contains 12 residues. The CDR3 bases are TGTGCCAGCAGTTACAGCAACACTGAAGCTTTCTTT. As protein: CASSYSNTEAFF.

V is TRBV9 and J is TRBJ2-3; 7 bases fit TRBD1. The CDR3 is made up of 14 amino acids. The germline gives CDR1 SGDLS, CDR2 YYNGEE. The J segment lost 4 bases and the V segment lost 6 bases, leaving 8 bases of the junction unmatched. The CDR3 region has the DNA TGTGCCAGCAACGACAGGGCAGGGGCAGATACGCAGTATTTT. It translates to CASNDRAGADTQYF.

The CDR3: CATSDERGHGYTF. As DNA, the CDR3 is TGTGCCACCAGTGATGAAAGAGGTCACGGCTACACCTTC. This sequence joins TRBV24-1 and TRBJ1-2; D gene uncertain. This CDR3 is built from 13 residues. Trimming stripped 3 bases from V and 8 bases from J, with 12 bases between. Germline assignment: CDR1 KGHDR and CDR2 SFDVKD.

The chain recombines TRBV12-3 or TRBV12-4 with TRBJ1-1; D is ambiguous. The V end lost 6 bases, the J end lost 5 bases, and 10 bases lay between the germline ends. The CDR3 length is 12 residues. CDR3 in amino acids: CASSPSRTEAFF. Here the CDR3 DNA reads TGTGCCAGCAGCCCGTCCCGGACTGAAGCTTTCTTT.

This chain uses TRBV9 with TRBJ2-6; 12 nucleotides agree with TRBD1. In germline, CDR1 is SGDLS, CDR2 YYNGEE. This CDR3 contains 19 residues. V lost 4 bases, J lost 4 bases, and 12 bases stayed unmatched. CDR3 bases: TGTGCCAGCAGCCCACAACCGGGACAGGGGGCTGGAGGGGCCAACGTCCTGACTTTC. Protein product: CASSPQPGQGAGGANVLTF. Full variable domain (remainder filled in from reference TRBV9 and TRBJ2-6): DSGVTQTPKHLITATGQRVTLRCSPRSGDLSVYWYQQSLDQGLQFLIQYYNGEERAKGNILERFSAQQFPDLHSELNLSSLELGDSALYFCASSPQPGQGAGGANVLTFGAGSRLTVL.

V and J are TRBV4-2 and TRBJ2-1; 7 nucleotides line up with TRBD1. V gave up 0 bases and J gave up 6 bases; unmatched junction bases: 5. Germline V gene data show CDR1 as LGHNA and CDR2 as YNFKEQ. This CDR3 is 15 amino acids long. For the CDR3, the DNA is TGTGCCAGCAGCCAAGACCGTCGACAGGGCAATGAGCAGTTCTTC. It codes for CASSQDRRQGNEQFF.

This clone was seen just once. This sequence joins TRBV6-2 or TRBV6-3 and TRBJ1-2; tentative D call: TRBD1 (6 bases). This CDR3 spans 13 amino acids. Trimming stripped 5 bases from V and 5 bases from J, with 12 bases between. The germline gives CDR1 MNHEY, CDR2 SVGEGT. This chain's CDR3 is CASSPYTGYGYTF. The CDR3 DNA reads TGTGCCAGCAGTCCCTACACAGGGTATGGCTACACCTTC.

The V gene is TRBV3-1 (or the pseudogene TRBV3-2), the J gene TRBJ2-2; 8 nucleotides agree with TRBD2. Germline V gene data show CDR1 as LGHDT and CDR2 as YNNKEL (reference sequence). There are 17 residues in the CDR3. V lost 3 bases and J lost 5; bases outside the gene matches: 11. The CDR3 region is CASSHILAAGDTGELFF. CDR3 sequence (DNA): TGTGCCAGCAGCCATATACTGGCAGCGGGGGATACCGGGGAGCTGTTTTTT.

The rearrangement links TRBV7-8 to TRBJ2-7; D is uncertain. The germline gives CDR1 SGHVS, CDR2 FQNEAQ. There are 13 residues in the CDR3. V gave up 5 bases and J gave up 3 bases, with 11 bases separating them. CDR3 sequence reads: CASSPPRYYEQYF. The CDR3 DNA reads TGTGCCAGCAGCCCCCCGAGATACTACGAGCAGTACTTC.